The clone carrying this T cell receptor (beta chain) was detected only a few times. The data were taken from a study of blood T cell repertoires in COVID-19. About the research overall: The origin of the acute and convalescent COVID-19 samples was the United States, Italy and Spain. Sources were T cells, B-cell-depleted T cells, or PBMCs; the material itself was cDNA or gDNA.

Deletions cut 3 bases from V and 2 bases from J, with 13 bases between. The germline V gene has CDR1 SQVTM and CDR2 ANQGSEA. CDR3 length: 14 amino acids. This study enrolled people aged roughly 18 to 90 from 20 to 25 US geographic areas. Profiled with immunoSEQ multiplex PCR; TCRdb holds only in-frame clones, not every one. The top ten hold roughly 17% of the sample, which has 150,000 to 200,000 clones, approximately 82% seen once. The rearrangement joins TRBV29-1 to TRBJ2-5; D is ambiguous. The sequenced material came from PBMCs or T cells enriched from blood (not recorded which). This TCR derives from a woman between 50 and 59 years old who had recovered from COVID-19. The CDR3: CSVDFSGAQETQYF. Written as DNA, the CDR3 is TGCAGCGTTGATTTTTCCGGTGCGCAAGAGACCCAGTACTTC. The whole variable domain, remainder taken from reference TRBV29-1 and TRBJ2-5, is SAVISQKPSRDICQRGTSLTIQCQVDSQVTMMFWYRQQPGQSLTLIATANQGSEATYESGFVIDKFPISRPNLTFSTLTVSNMSPEDSSIYLCSVDFSGAQETQYFGPGTRLLVL.